Shown below are 14 T cell receptor beta chains from a single sample sequenced in a study of T cell repertoires in cytomegalovirus infection. MiXCR, applied by TCRdb to the reads, yields one record per CDR3 protein. Of 200,000 to 300,000 distinct CDR3 sequences in the sample, about 12% were seen once. The sequenced material came from PBMCs. The receptors stem from a human donor in good health (CMV status not recorded). Some clones in this sample may be carry-over from other donors' samples.

The sample holds many counts of this clonotype. The CDR3 reads CASSLGARYEQYF. The DNA of the CDR3 is TGTGCCAGCAGCTTGGGGGCACGGTACGAGCAGTACTTC. The chain combines TRBV7-2 with TRBJ2-7, with a possible D match to TRBD1 (6 bases). This CDR3 has 13 amino acids. V was shortened by 3 bases and J by 4 bases, with 10 bases between the two germline ends. Germline assignment: CDR1 SGHTA and CDR2 FQGNSA.

The chain recombines TRBV20-1 with TRBJ2-3, with 12 bases identical to TRBD2. V dropped 7 bases and J dropped 0; count of bases not matched to a gene: 8. Germline CDR1 reads DFQATT; CDR2 reads SNEGSKA (reference sequence). CDR3 length: 16 residues. The DNA of the CDR3 is TGCAGTGGAGCGGGACTAGCGGGCAGAAGCACAGATACGCAGTATTTT. As protein: CSGAGLAGRSTDTQYF.

V is TRBV29-1 and J is TRBJ2-5, with TRBD1 matching over 8 bases. Germline loops: CDR1 SQVTM, CDR2 ANQGSEA. The CDR3 spans 13 residues. The V segment lost 7 bases and the J segment 4 bases; nucleotides outside the gene matches: 8. As DNA, the CDR3 is TGCAGCGCGACAGGGGCCCATGGAGAGACCCAGTACTTC. Translating it yields CSATGAHGETQYF. The whole variable domain, filled in from reference TRBV29-1 and TRBJ2-5, reads SAVISQKPSRDICQRGTSLTIQCQVDSQVTMMFWYRQQPGQSLTLIATANQGSEATYESGFVIDKFPISRPNLTFSTLTVSNMSPEDSSIYLCSATGAHGETQYFGPGTRLLVL.

This clonotype appeared many times. This sequence joins TRBV25-1 and TRBJ2-2, with D possibly TRBD1 on 6 matching bases. The CDR3 extends over 14 amino acids. V was shortened by 3 bases and J by 6 bases, with 11 bases between the two germline ends. In germline, CDR1 is MGHDK, CDR2 SYGVNS. CDR3 loop: CASSDDRRSGELFF. CDR3 bases: TGTGCCAGCAGTGACGACAGGAGGTCCGGGGAGCTGTTTTTT.

The rearrangement links TRBV28 to TRBJ2-1, with 14 bases that match TRBD2. The CDR3 is 18 residues long. Losses at the gene ends were 1 base for V and 6 bases for J; bases not matched to a gene: 8. CDR1 and CDR2 (germline): MDHEN, SYDVKM. Here the CDR3 reads CASSLSEGLAGVGNEQFF. CDR3 DNA sequence: TGTGCCAGCAGTTTATCCGAGGGACTAGCGGGAGTCGGCAATGAGCAGTTCTTC.

Ten or more counts support this clonotype. This chain connects TRBV7-2 to TRBJ1-2; D remains ambiguous. This CDR3 region has 13 residues. The germline CDR1 and CDR2 sequences are SGHTA and FQGNSA. V was shortened by 6 bases and J by 0 bases, with 8 bases between the two germline ends. CDR3 protein: CASRTGTNYGYTF. The CDR3 DNA reads TGTGCCAGCAGGACGGGCACTAACTATGGCTACACCTTC.

Details on this clonotype: This may be a read error: a much more frequent sequence differs by one nucleotide. The chain carries TRBV12-3 or TRBV12-4 and TRBJ2-3, with TRBD1 matching 8 bases. The CDR3 runs 12 residues. The CDR3 loop is CASRGQEDTQCF. The CDR3 bases are TGTGCCAGCAGGGGACAGGAGGATACGCAGTGTTTT.

This clonotype was found many times. The chain combines TRBV7-2 with TRBJ1-1; D remains unclear. Germline CDR1 SGHTA, CDR2 FQGNSA. The V and J ends lost 7 bases and 4 bases respectively, with 10 bases between them. This CDR3 has 12 residues. CDR3 bases: TGTGCCAGCAACCAACTCGGCACTGAAGCTTTCTTT. Translation: CASNQLGTEAFF.

This clonotype was detected a few times. The chain is built from TRBV20-1 and TRBJ1-4; D is possibly TRBD1 (5 bases). There are 15 residues in the CDR3. V was clipped by 4 bases and J by 1 base, with 13 bases between them. The germline CDR1 and CDR2 sequences are DFQATT and SNEGSKA (reference sequence). CDR3 sequence reads: CSAIIKGRTNEKLFF. As DNA, the CDR3 is TGCAGTGCTATAATAAAGGGGCGAACTAATGAAAAACTGTTTTTT.

The table lists this clonotype with many counts. This rearrangement joins TRBV6-2 or TRBV6-3 to TRBJ1-5; D unclear. The CDR3 runs 14 residues. Germline V CDR1 and CDR2: MNHEY, SVGEGT. V dropped 7 bases and J dropped 2 bases, with 12 bases sitting between them. The CDR3 is CASIQGGGNQPQHF. The CDR3 bases are TGTGCCAGCATCCAAGGTGGGGGCAATCAGCCCCAGCATTTT.

As concerns this clonotype: Relative to the germline gene, one junction end is altered; a read error may explain this. This sequence joins TRBV5-3 and TRBJ2-5; D is undetermined. TRBV5-3 carries the ORF label, with uncertain function. This CDR3 spans 11 amino acids. Here the CDR3 reads CASSFESAQYF. The CDR3 DNA is TGTGCCAGCAGCTTTGAGAGCGCCCAATACTTC.

This chain connects TRBV19 to TRBJ2-3, with D perhaps given as TRBD1 or TRBD2 (6 bases each). In germline, CDR1 is LNHDA, CDR2 SQIVND (reference sequence). This CDR3 has 13 residues. The ends were cut back, 3 bases at V and 5 bases at J, with 9 bases in the middle. CDR3 DNA: TGTGCCAGTAGTATGGGGGGCGGAGATACGCAGTATTTT. Residues: CASSMGGGDTQYF.

Ten or more counts support this clonotype. The chain uses TRBV7-2 and TRBJ2-3; TRBD2 might be the D (6 bases). The CDR3 is made up of 16 amino acids. The germline gives CDR1 SGHTA, CDR2 FQGNSA. Trimming removed 5 bases from V and 0 bases from J, with 15 bases in between. The CDR3 region has the DNA TGTGCCAGCAGCACCGGTGGGGGGACCAGCACAGATACGCAGTATTTT. It codes for CASSTGGGTSTDTQYF.

V and J are TRBV28 and TRBJ1-5; TRBD1 aligns across 7 bases. Looked up from germline, CDR1 is MDHEN and CDR2 is SYDVKM. This CDR3 has 13 amino acids. With V trimmed by 10 bases and J by 3 bases, 6 bases remained unmatched. The CDR3 coding sequence is TGTGCCATTCGACAGGGTACCAATCAGCCCCAGCATTTT. This translates into CAIRQGTNQPQHF.